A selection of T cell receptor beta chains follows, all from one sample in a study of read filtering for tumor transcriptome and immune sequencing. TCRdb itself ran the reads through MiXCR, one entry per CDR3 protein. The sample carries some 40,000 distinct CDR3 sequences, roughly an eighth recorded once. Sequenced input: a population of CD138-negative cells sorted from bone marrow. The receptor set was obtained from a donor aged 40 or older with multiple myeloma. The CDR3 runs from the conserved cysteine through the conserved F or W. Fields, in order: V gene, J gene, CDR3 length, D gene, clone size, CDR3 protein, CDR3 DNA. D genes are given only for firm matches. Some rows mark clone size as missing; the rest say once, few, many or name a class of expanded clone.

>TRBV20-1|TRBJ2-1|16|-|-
CSARLPPSDRYNEQSF
TGCAGTGCTCGTCTCCCGCCTAGCGACCGGTACAATGAGCAGTCCTTC
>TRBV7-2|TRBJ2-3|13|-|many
CASSFPKGETQYF
TGTGCCAGCAGCTTTCCCAAGGGGGAGACGCAGTATTTT
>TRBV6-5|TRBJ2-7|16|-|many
CASSYSGRVETYEQYF
TGTGCCAGCAGTTACTCGGGCAGGGTAGAAACCTACGAGCAGTACTTC
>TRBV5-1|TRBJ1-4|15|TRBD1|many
CASSLAGTGSEKLFF
TGCGCCAGCAGCTTGGCGGGGACAGGCAGTGAAAAACTGTTTTTT
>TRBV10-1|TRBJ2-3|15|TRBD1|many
CASKGVGQGEDTQYF
TGCGCCAGCAAGGGGGTCGGACAGGGGGAAGATACGCAGTATTTT
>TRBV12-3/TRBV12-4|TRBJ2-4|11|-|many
CASSFLGIQYF
TGTGCCAGCAGTTTTTTGGGCATTCAGTACTTC
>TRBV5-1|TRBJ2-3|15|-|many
CASGLDGGSTDTQYF
TGCGCCAGCGGGCTGGATGGGGGCTCCACAGATACGCAGTATTTT
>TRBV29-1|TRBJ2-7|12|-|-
CSVARSSYEQYF
TGCAGCGTTGCCCGGTCGTCCTACGAGCAGTACTTC
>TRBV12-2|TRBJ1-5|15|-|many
CASRFLKTDYQPQHF
TGTGCAAGTCGCTTTTTAAAGACAGACTATCAGCCCCAGCATTTT
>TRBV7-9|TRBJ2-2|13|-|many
CASSPRNTGELFF
TGTGCCAGCAGCCCCCGAAACACCGGGGAGCTGTTTTTT
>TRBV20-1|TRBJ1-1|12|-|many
CSAIRGGSEAFF
TGCAGTGCTATAAGAGGGGGGTCTGAAGCTTTCTTT
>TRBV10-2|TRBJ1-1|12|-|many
CASNTVNTEAFF
TGCGCCAGCAACACAGTGAACACTGAAGCTTTCTTT
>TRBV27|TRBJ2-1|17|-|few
CASSLPLGISSYNEQFF
TGTGCCAGCAGTTTGCCTCTAGGGATCAGCTCCTACAATGAGCAGTTCTTC
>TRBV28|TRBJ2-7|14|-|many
CASSRRDGRVEQYF
TGTGCCAGCAGCCGCCGGGACGGACGGGTGGAGCAGTACTTC